The 19 T cell receptor beta chains below were found in one sample sequenced in a study of cytomegalovirus exposure and HLA in healthy donors. PCR primers comprised 60 Vbeta and 13 Jbeta primers. Data came from immunoSEQ multiplex PCR; TCRdb stores just in-frame clones and leaves some out. The sample records 160,000 or so clones, 80% being singletons. Specimen: PBMCs. These receptors were taken from a man aged 25 to 40 in good health and CMV-seronegative.

Here the CDR3 reads CASSLASAGNIQYF. For the CDR3, the DNA is TGTGCCAGCAGCTTGGCTAGCGCGGGAAACATTCAGTACTTC. V is TRBV5-4 and J is TRBJ2-4; D perhaps matches TRBD2 (6 bases). The germline CDR1 and CDR2 sequences are SGHNT and YYREEE (reference sequence). This CDR3 is 14 amino acids long. V lost 0 bases, J lost 6 bases, and 10 bases lay in between.

The gene calls are TRBV19 and TRBJ1-2; 10 nucleotides line up with TRBD1. In germline, CDR1 is LNHDA, CDR2 SQIVND (reference sequence). There are 16 residues in the CDR3. The J segment lost 3 bases and the V segment lost 5 bases, leaving 9 bases of the junction unmatched. Here the CDR3 DNA reads TGTGCCAGTAGTCACCCGGGACAGGGGCGCGACTATGGCTACACCTTC. Translated, it gives CASSHPGQGRDYGYTF.

The gene calls are TRBV6-5 and TRBJ2-5, with TRBD1 matching 10 bases. Germline V lookup: CDR1 MNHEY, CDR2 SVGAGI. This CDR3 has 16 residues. V trimming: 0 bases; J trimming: 4 bases; junction bases outside the gene matches: 5. In DNA, the CDR3 is TGTGCCAGCAGTTACTCGTGGACAGGGGGAGCAGAGACCCAGTACTTC. This translates into CASSYSWTGGAETQYF.

This rearrangement joins TRBV28 to TRBJ1-4, with a possible D match to TRBD1 (6 bases). Per the germline V gene, CDR1 is MDHEN and CDR2 is SYDVKM. This CDR3 is 13 amino acids long. Deletions cut 6 bases from V and 8 bases from J, with 13 bases between. The CDR3 region is CASSHRTVEKLFF. CDR3 in DNA: TGTGCCAGCAGCCATAGGACAGTAGAAAAACTGTTTTTT.

CDR3 nucleotide sequence: TGTGCCAGCAGCTTAGGGACTCAATATGGGGAGACCCAGTACTTC. This sequence encodes CASSLGTQYGETQYF. V gene TRBV7-3 combines with J gene TRBJ2-5, with a weak D call TRBD2 (6 bases). The V gene lost 2 bases and the J gene lost 5 bases, with 15 bases spanning the gap. Germline V gene sequence: CDR1 SGHTA, CDR2 FQGTGA. This CDR3 region has 15 residues. The full variable domain, completed using reference TRBV7-3 and TRBJ2-5, is GAGVSQTPSNKVTEKGKYVELRCDPISGHTALYWYRQSLGQGPEFLIYFQGTGAADDSGLPNDRFFAVRPEGSVSTLKIQRTERGDSAVYLCASSLGTQYGETQYFGPGTRLLVL.

About this clone itself: This may arise from a read error, as a much more abundant clone is one base away. The rearrangement uses TRBV9 and TRBJ1-1; D uncertain. The CDR3 runs 12 residues. V lost 0 bases, J lost 3 bases, and 3 bases lay in between. Germline CDR1 and CDR2: SGDLS and YYNGEE. CDR3 nucleotide sequence: TGTGCCAGCAGCGTAGCGGACACTGAAGCTTTCTTT. The encoded protein is CASSVADTEAFF.

This clone was seen a single time. The rearrangement links TRBV29-1 to TRBJ2-2, with 9 bases that match TRBD2. Germline CDR1 SQVTM, CDR2 ANQGSEA. The CDR3 covers 13 residues. The CDR3 protein is CSYSGRATGELFF. The CDR3, as DNA: TGCTCGTATAGCGGGAGAGCTACCGGGGAGCTGTTTTTT.

About this clone itself: The junction differs from germline at one of its ends, possibly a read error. The J gene is TRBJ1-5, the V gene TRBV7-9, with D tentatively TRBD1 (6 bases). The CDR3 consists of 16 residues. Germline V lookup: CDR1 SEHNR, CDR2 FQNEAQ (reference sequence). CDR3 DNA: TGTTCCAGCAGCATAGGGACAATAACGGCCAATCAGCCCCAGCATTTT. This translates into CSSSIGTITANQPQHF.

This chain links TRBV19 with TRBJ2-2; D may be TRBD2 (5 bases). CDR1 LNHDA and CDR2 SQIVND come from the germline V gene (reference sequence). Between the trimmed V and J ends, which lost 3 bases and 3 bases, there was a span of 11 bases. The CDR3 runs to 15 residues. The CDR3 nucleotides read TGTGCCAGTAGTATCTTCGGGGTAGACACCGGGGAGCTGTTTTTT. Its translation is CASSIFGVDTGELFF.

CDR3 coding DNA: TGTGCCAGCAGTGCTGAGGAGATAGCTAACTATGGCTACACCTTC. Protein sequence: CASSAEEIANYGYTF. The chain uses TRBV6-1 and TRBJ1-2; D is uncertain. This CDR3 spans 15 amino acids. The V end was cut by 4 bases, the J end by 0 bases, with 12 bases between. From germline, CDR1 is MNHNS and CDR2 SASEGT.

V gene TRBV27 combines with J gene TRBJ1-2; 8 nucleotides match TRBD1. Germline assignment: CDR1 MNHEY and CDR2 SMNVEV (reference sequence). The CDR3 extends over 14 amino acids. V shed 4 bases, J shed 5 bases, and the junction held 6 bases outside the gene matches. In DNA form, the CDR3 reads TGTGCCAGCAGTTCCTACAGGGGGGGATATGGCTACACCTTC. Translated, it gives CASSSYRGGYGYTF.

This chain links TRBV11-2 with TRBJ1-1; D gene ambiguous. Looked up from germline, CDR1 is SGHAT and CDR2 is FQNNGV. The CDR3 covers 13 residues. The V and J ends lost 5 bases and 0 bases respectively, with 7 bases between them. CDR3 nucleotide sequence: TGTGCCAGCAGCCCCGACATGAACACTGAAGCTTTCTTT. Translating it yields CASSPDMNTEAFF.

The gene calls are TRBV5-1 and TRBJ2-2, with 10 bases identical to TRBD2. J lost 10 bases, V lost 0 bases, and 6 bases had no gene match. CDR3 length: 15 amino acids. Germline-derived CDR1 and CDR2 are SGHRS and YFSETQ. The CDR3 DNA is TGCGCCAGCAGCTTGGACAAGCGGGGGGGAGCGGAGCTGTTTTTT. Translating gives CASSLDKRGGAELFF.

This clone has a single count. J is TRBJ2-5 and V is TRBV6-6; D remains unclear. Judging by the DNA end, TRBJ2-7 fits better; the J call may be wrong. The germline V gene encodes CDR1 MNHNY and CDR2 SVGAGI (reference sequence). The CDR3 has 14 amino acids. The CDR3 sequence: CASSYLHLSYEQYF. CDR3 nucleotide sequence: TGTGCCAGCAGTTACCTCCACCTTTCCTACGAGCAGTACTTC.

This chain uses TRBV28 with TRBJ2-7; perhaps TRBD1 as D (5 bases). Trimming removed 3 bases from V and 2 bases from J, with 29 bases in between. Looked up from germline, CDR1 is MDHEN and CDR2 is SYDVKM. The CDR3 loop spans 20 amino acids. The DNA for the CDR3 is TGTGCCAGCAGTTTCTCTCCCATCGCAGGGTGGAATATAGACCCCTACGAGCAGTACTTC. This sequence encodes CASSFSPIAGWNIDPYEQYF.

V usage is TRBV15 and J usage is TRBJ2-7; D gene unclear. The V gene's germline CDR1 is LNHNV and CDR2 YYDKDF (reference sequence). The CDR3 contains 13 residues. The ends were cut back, 5 bases at V and 4 bases at J, with 12 bases in the middle. For the CDR3, the DNA is TGTGCCACCAGCGCCGAACAGATATACGAGCAGTACTTC. It codes for CATSAEQIYEQYF.

This clone was counted between two and nine times. The CDR3 bases are TGTGCCAGCAGCTTGGTAGCGGGAGGGCCTGGGGGGCAGTTCTTC. Encoded protein: CASSLVAGGPGGQFF. The gene calls are TRBV5-6 and TRBJ2-1; the match to TRBD2 covers 11 bases. The germline V gene has CDR1 SGHDT and CDR2 YYEEEE. V lost 0 bases and J lost 12; bases outside the gene matches: 8. The CDR3 is 15 residues long. Based on the CDR3 plus reference TRBV5-6 and TRBJ2-1, the full variable domain is DAGVTQSPTHLIKTRGQQVTLRCSPKSGHDTVSWYQQALGQGPQFIFQYYEEEERQRGNFPDRFSGHQFPNYSSELNVNALLLGDSALYLCASSLVAGGPGGQFFGPGTRLTVL.

The rearrangement uses TRBV5-8 and TRBJ1-5; a possible D gene is TRBD1 (5 bases). With 0 bases removed from V and 0 bases from J, the gap between germline ends came to 10 bases. The CDR3 contains 16 residues. CDR1 is SGHTS and CDR2 is YDEGEE in the germline V gene. The CDR3 coding sequence is TGTGCCAGCAGCTTGGAAGGGGCGATTAGCAATCAGCCCCAGCATTTT. Amino acid sequence: CASSLEGAISNQPQHF.

The chain has TRBV28 and TRBJ1-2, with TRBD1 matching over 11 bases. Germline trimming cut 6 bases from V and 4 bases from J; bases unmatched to any gene: 7. Germline V lookup: CDR1 MDHEN, CDR2 SYDVKM. This CDR3 region has 15 residues. DNA for the CDR3: TGTGCCAGCAGACTCGGGACAGGGGGGATCTATGGCTACACCTTC. It specifies CASRLGTGGIYGYTF.